The 12 T cell receptor beta chains below all came from one sample that was sequenced in a study of Japanese encephalitis immunity and Zika vaccine responses (dated by TCRdb to about 2021). PBMCs were labeled with CellTrace CFSE and cultured for about 6 days in RPMI with 8% human serum plus peptide pools at 0.9 to 1 ug/mL each. Unfixed proliferating CD4 T cells were sorted on a BD FACSAria as live CD56-CD19-CD16-CD3+CD4+ CFSE-low cells. The library relied on 5' RACE. The instrument given in TCRdb is Illumina MiSeq. TCRdb ran its own pipeline on the public reads, namely fastp trimming at Q25 and MiXCR clone calling, and kept in-frame beta chains. Records with the same CDR3 protein are collapsed into one entry carrying the most frequent genes and DNA. This sample holds a few hundred distinct CDR3 sequences; 11% to 15% were observed only once. The biggest ten clones account for around 30% of the sample.

The source was antigen-activated CD4+ T cells from blood, cultured, collected during a Zika inactivated vaccine study. The receptor source for this set is an adult man who received an inactivated Zika virus vaccine.

CDR3 protein: CASSNWGEGASTGELFF. CDR3 nucleotides: TGTGCCAGCAGTAATTGGGGCGAGGGGGCGAGCACCGGGGAGCTGTTTTTT. V is TRBV6-2 or TRBV6-3 and J is TRBJ2-2, with 7 bases that match TRBD1. V trimming: 5 bases; J trimming: 4 bases; junction bases outside the gene matches: 13. Germline V CDR1 and CDR2: MNHEY, SVGEGT. The CDR3 has 17 residues.

This rearrangement joins TRBV28 to TRBJ2-7; D may be TRBD1 (6 bases). The CDR3 extends over 12 amino acids. The germline CDR1 and CDR2 sequences are MDHEN and SYDVKM. The CDR3 DNA follows: TGTGCCAGCAGTTTTGGTTGGCAGGGGTTGCACGTC. Translated: CASSFGWQGLHV.

By share of the sample, this clonotype is medium-sized. The chain carries TRBV4-3 and TRBJ2-7; no firm D call. Germline V gene data show CDR1 as LGHNA and CDR2 as YSLEER. The CDR3 extends over 15 amino acids. The V gene lost 1 base and the J gene lost 7 bases, with 17 bases spanning the gap. The CDR3 loop reads CASSQVGDLLPEQYF. In DNA form, the CDR3 reads TGCGCCAGCAGCCAAGTAGGAGACCTTCTTCCGGAGCAGTACTTC.

This clonotype is deemed medium-sized. The chain uses TRBV7-8 and TRBJ2-5, with 7 bases lining up with TRBD1. CDR1 and CDR2 from the germline V gene are SGHVS and FQNEAQ. This CDR3 is 13 amino acids long. J lost 0 bases, V lost 7 bases, and 2 bases had no gene match. The CDR3 DNA is TGTGCCAGCACCACAGGGGACCAAGAGACCCAGTACTTC. Translation gives CASTTGDQETQYF. Using reference TRBV7-8 and TRBJ2-5 for the parts outside the CDR3, the full variable domain is GAGVSQSPRYKVAKRGQDVALRCDPISGHVSLFWYQQALGQGPEFLTYFQNEAQLDKSGLPSDRFFAERPEGSVSTLKIQRTQQEDSAVYLCASTTGDQETQYFGPGTRLLVL.

Within the sample, this clonotype is medium-sized. The chain couples TRBV4-3 to TRBJ1-1; D not resolved. V was pared by 0 bases and J by 5 bases, with 16 bases between. The CDR3 sequence is 16 residues long. The V gene's germline CDR1 is LGHNA and CDR2 YSLEER. The CDR3 DNA reads as TGCGCCAGCAGCCAAGAGATTGAAAGGGAAGGGACTGAAGCTTTCTTT. Its translation: CASSQEIEREGTEAFF.

By share of the sample, this clonotype is large. V and J are TRBV15 and TRBJ2-6, with D hard to call. The CDR3 covers 13 residues. Per the germline V gene, CDR1 is LNHNV and CDR2 is YYDKDF (reference sequence). With 0 bases removed from V and 8 bases from J, the gap between germline ends came to 5 bases. The chain's CDR3 is CATSRDGPNVLTF. CDR3 DNA sequence: TGTGCCACCAGCAGAGATGGTCCCAACGTCCTGACTTTC.

The chain recombines TRBV6-6 with TRBJ2-1; either TRBD1 or TRBD2 may supply D (6 bases each). V lost 10 bases to trimming and J lost 8 bases, with 15 bases between them. This CDR3 contains 12 residues. Germline CDR1 MNHNY, CDR2 SVGAGI (reference sequence). The CDR3 region is CATLGGIHEQFF. CDR3 nucleotides: TGTGCCACCCTAGGGGGGATCCATGAGCAGTTCTTC.

This clonotype is judged medium-sized. The chain uses TRBV5-6 and TRBJ1-5, with D hard to call. Between the trimmed V and J ends, which lost 0 bases and 6 bases, there was a span of 4 bases. Germline V gene lookup returns CDR1 SGHDT and CDR2 YYEEEE. CDR3 length: 12 amino acids. The CDR3 region has the DNA TGTGCCAGCAGCTTGGTGGGTCAGCCCCAGCATTTT. Translation: CASSLVGQPQHF. Based on the CDR3 plus reference TRBV5-6 and TRBJ1-5, the full variable domain is DAGVTQSPTHLIKTRGQQVTLRCSPKSGHDTVSWYQQALGQGPQFIFQYYEEEERQRGNFPDRFSGHQFPNYSSELNVNALLLGDSALYLCASSLVGQPQHFGDGTRLSIL.

This rearrangement joins TRBV27 to TRBJ1-5; D ambiguous. Germline values: CDR1 MNHEY, CDR2 SMNVEV (reference sequence). V lost 5 bases, J lost 0 bases, and 26 bases lay in between. This CDR3 spans 20 amino acids. The CDR3 DNA is TGTGCCAGCAGTCCACGACCCGCGGGTGGGGAGGTGTATAGCAATCAGCCCCAGCATTTT. Encoded protein: CASSPRPAGGEVYSNQPQHF.

Only a few counts were recorded for this clonotype. The chain is built from TRBV5-5 and TRBJ2-1; D is unresolved. V was trimmed by 4 bases and J by 10 bases, leaving 12 bases between them. CDR1 SGHKS and CDR2 YYEKEE come from the germline V gene (reference sequence). The CDR3 loop spans 12 amino acids. The CDR3 DNA follows: TGTGCCAGCAGCCCCCCCCTAGGGGAGCAGTTCTTC. This encodes CASSPPLGEQFF.

This clonotype is termed medium-sized (0.01 to 0.1%). The V and J genes are TRBV20-1 and TRBJ2-7, with TRBD2 identical over 8 bases. Germline CDR1 reads DFQATT; CDR2 reads SNEGSKA (reference sequence). Trimming at V came to 1 base and at J to 9 bases, leaving 5 bases not matched to a gene. The CDR3 is 12 amino acids. CDR3 DNA: TGCAGTGCTAGAGTCCTAGCGGGCGGGCAGTACTTC. Protein: CSARVLAGGQYF.

As for this clonotype: It may be a read error: a sequence one base away is much more abundant. This sequence joins TRBV12-3 or TRBV12-4 and TRBJ2-3, with D uncertain. The CDR3 covers 12 residues. The CDR3 loop is CVSSRLTDTQYF. The CDR3 DNA sequence: TGTGTCAGCAGCAGACTTACAGATACGCAGTATTTT.